The next 2 T cell receptor beta chains were all read from a single sample in a study of blood T cell repertoires in COVID-19. Assay: immunoSEQ multiplex PCR; the TCRdb copy retains only in-frame clones and omits some. The table has some 43,000 clones, 80% to 90% seen once. The sequencing sample was made of peripheral blood. The receptors come from a man aged 55 to 70 with active COVID-19.

This clone was detected only once. This chain connects TRBV6-5 to TRBJ2-7, with a possible D match to TRBD1 (5 bases). This CDR3 comprises 13 residues. V was pared by 2 bases and J by 5 bases, with 10 bases between. Germline assignment: CDR1 MNHEY and CDR2 SVGAGI. The CDR3: CASSYLQAHEQYF. The CDR3 nucleotides are TGTGCCAGCAGTTACCTACAGGCCCACGAGCAGTACTTC.

J is TRBJ1-5 and V is TRBV18, with 8 bases that match TRBD1. J gave up 3 bases and V 3 bases, and 7 bases lay outside the gene matches. Germline V CDR1 and CDR2: KGHSH, LQKENI. This CDR3 comprises 16 residues. DNA of the CDR3: TGTGCCAGCTCACCCTCGGGGGACAGGTTCAATCAGCCCCAGCATTTT. Translation gives CASSPSGDRFNQPQHF.